This T cell receptor (beta chain) was captured by sequencing in a study of human T cells and chemical hapten exposure. On the study more broadly: Upper-back patch tests with 0.01% DPC were read at 6 days.

Time point specified: patch test 1, 2 weeks after DPC sensitization. The treatment denotes: therapeutic diphenylcyclopropenone sensitization with weekly scalp DPC. Original processing notes: TCRs per sample had a median of around 98,000 and ranged from roughly 20,000 to 690,600. MiXCR was run by TCRdb on the RACE reads, yielding one entry per CDR3 protein. These V and J calls derive from TCRdb rather than the authors' analysis. The sample carries tens of thousands of distinct CDR3 sequences, 10% recorded once. Regarding the study as a whole: Counts of TCRs expanded at PT1 correlated positively with patch test score.

This clonotype was observed at least ten times. Its antigen is undetermined. Sequenced material: whole blood, taken in connection with sensitization to the hapten diphenylcyclopropenone (DPC). The TCR was taken from a man aged 35-49 years with alopecia areata. Some clones in this sample may be carry-over from other donors' samples.

The CDR3 is CASSSSDRNGYTF. As DNA, the CDR3 is TGTGCCAGCAGTTCGTCGGACAGAAATGGCTACACCTTC. This chain links TRBV12-3 or TRBV12-4 with TRBJ1-2, with D possibly TRBD1 on 6 matching bases. The ends were cut back, 4 bases at V and 6 bases at J, with 12 bases in the middle. This CDR3 has 13 residues.